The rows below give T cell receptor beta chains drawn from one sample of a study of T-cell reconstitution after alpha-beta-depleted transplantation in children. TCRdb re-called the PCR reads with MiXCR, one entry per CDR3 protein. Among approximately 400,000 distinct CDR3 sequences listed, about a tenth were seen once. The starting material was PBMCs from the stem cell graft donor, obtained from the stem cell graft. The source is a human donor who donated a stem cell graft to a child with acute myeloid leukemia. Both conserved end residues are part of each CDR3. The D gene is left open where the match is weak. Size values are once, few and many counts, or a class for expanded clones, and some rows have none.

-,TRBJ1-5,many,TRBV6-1,TGTGCCAGCAGTAAACTGGGGCGCAATCAGCCCCAGCATTTT,CASSKLGRNQPQHF
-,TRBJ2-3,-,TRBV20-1,TGCAGTGCTAGAGGGATTTGGGATTCTGGGGATACGCAGTATTTT,CSARGIWDSGDTQYF
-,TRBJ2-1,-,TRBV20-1,TGCAGTGCTCCCCAATCCTACAATGAGCAGTTCTTC,CSAPQSYNEQFF
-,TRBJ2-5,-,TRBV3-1,TGTGCCAGCAGCCAAGATCGTATCACGTCTAGCCGAAAAGAGACCCAGTACTTC,CASSQDRITSSRKETQYF
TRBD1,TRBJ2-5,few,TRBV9,TGTGCCAGCAGTCTACAGGGGGCGCATCATGAGACCCAGTACTTC,CASSLQGAHHETQYF
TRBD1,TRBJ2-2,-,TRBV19,TGTGCCAGTAGATACCGGGACAGGGACACCGGGGAGCTGTTTTTT,CASRYRDRDTGELFF
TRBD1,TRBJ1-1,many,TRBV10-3,TGTGCCACCGCAATAACAGGGGTAGGCACTGAAGCTTTCTTT,CATAITGVGTEAFF
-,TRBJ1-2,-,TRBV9,TGTGCCAGCAGCGTAGCTCAGGTAGACTATGGCTACACCTTC,CASSVAQVDYGYTF
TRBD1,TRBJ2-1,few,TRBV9,TGTGCCAGCAGCGCGTCGGGACAGGGGGTTTACAATGAGCAGTTCTTC,CASSASGQGVYNEQFF
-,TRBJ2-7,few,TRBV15,TGTGCCACCAGCAGAGCCGCTTCGTCCTACGAGCAGTACTTC,CATSRAASSYEQYF
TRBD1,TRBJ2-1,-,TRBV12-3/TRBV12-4,TGTGCCAGCAGTCAATCACAGGGGTTGGGCTCCTACAATGAGCAGTTCTTC,CASSQSQGLGSYNEQFF
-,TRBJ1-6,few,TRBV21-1,TGTGCCAGCAGCTGGAGCTCCTATAATTCACCCCTCCACTTT,CASSWSSYNSPLHF
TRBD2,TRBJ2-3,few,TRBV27,TGTGCCAGCAGTTTACAACCTTTAGCGGGAGTGCCAGATACGCAGTATTTT,CASSLQPLAGVPDTQYF
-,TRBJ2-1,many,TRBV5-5,TGTGCCAGCAGCTTGGAGTCGGATAGCGGCCGATACAATGAGCAGTTCTTC,CASSLESDSGRYNEQFF
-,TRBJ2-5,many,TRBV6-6,TGTGCCAGCGGCTGGGGCGAGACCCAGTACTTC,CASGWGETQYF
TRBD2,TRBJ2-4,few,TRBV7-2,TGTGCCAGCAGCCCAAGACTAGCGGGAGTGTCCAAAAACATTCAGTACTTC,CASSPRLAGVSKNIQYF
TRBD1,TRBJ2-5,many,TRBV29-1,TGCAGCGTTGAAGATCGAAGGACAGGGCGGGAGACCCAGTACTTC,CSVEDRRTGRETQYF
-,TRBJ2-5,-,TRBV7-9,TGTGCCAGCAGCAAAATGGATGGGTACCAAGAGACCCAGTACTTC,CASSKMDGYQETQYF
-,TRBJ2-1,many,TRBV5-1,TGCGCCAGACAGGGTGGCGATGAGCAGTTCTTC,CARQGGDEQFF
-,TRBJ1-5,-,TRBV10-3,TGTGCCATCAGTGAGTCGGCAGGGGCCAATCAGCCCCAGCATTTT,CAISESAGANQPQHF
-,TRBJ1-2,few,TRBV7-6,TGTGCCAGCAGCTTACATCCCGGGAGCGTCTATGGCTACACCTTC,CASSLHPGSVYGYTF
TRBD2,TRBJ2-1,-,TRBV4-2,TGTGCCAGCAGCCAAGGGCGACTAGCGGGGGGTCCCTCCTACAATGAGCAGTTCTTC,CASSQGRLAGGPSYNEQFF
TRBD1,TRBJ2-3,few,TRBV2,TGTGCCAGCAGACAAGACAGGGCCCTTACAGATACGCAGTATTTT,CASRQDRALTDTQYF
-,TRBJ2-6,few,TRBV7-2,TGTGCCAGCAGCTTTCGGGGTCACCCCGGGGCCAACGTCCTGACTTTC,CASSFRGHPGANVLTF
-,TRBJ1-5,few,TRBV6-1,TGTGCCAGCGGGAGGGGAGGCAATCAGCCCCAGCATTTT,CASGRGGNQPQHF
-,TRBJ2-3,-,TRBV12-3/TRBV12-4,TGTGCCAGCAGACCACCAATCACAGATACGCAGTATTTT,CASRPPITDTQYF
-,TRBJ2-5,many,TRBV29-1,TGCAGCGTTAATAGCGGCGGGTACCAAGAGACCCAGTACTTC,CSVNSGGYQETQYF
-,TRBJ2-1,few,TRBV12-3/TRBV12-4,TGTGCCAGCAGTTTATGTTTACCTCCCAGAAATGAGCAGTTCTTC,CASSLCLPPRNEQFF
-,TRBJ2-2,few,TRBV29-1,TGCAGCGTTGGAACCGGGACTTCTACCGAGAGCGGGGAGCTGTTTTTT,CSVGTGTSTESGELFF
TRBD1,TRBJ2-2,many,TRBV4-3,TGCGCCAGCAGCCAAGGTCCGACAGGGGGGACCGGGGAGCTGTTTTTT,CASSQGPTGGTGELFF
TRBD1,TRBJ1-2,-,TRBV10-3,TGTGCCATCAGTGGTAGGGACAGCAACTATGGCTACACCTTC,CAISGRDSNYGYTF
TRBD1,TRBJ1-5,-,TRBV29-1,TGCAGCCCTGGGCTGAACCAGGGGGAGTTGGGCAATCAGCCCCAGCATTTT,CSPGLNQGELGNQPQHF
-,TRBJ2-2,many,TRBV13,TGTGCCAGCAGCTTAGCCGGAGTGCTCACCGGGGAGCTGTTTTTT,CASSLAGVLTGELFF
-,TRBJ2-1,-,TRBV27,TGTGCCAGCAGTTTACGCCGGCAGGCCATTTACAATGAGCAGTTCTTC,CASSLRRQAIYNEQFF
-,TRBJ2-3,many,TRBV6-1,TGTGCCAGCATCCAGGCTGCGGGCACAGATACGCAGTATTTT,CASIQAAGTDTQYF
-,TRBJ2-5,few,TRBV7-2,TGTGCCAGCAGCTTAGTTGAATCAGGGAAGGGAGAGACCCAGTACTTC,CASSLVESGKGETQYF
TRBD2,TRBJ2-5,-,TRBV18,TGTGCCAGCTCACCTATTAGCGGGATCCAAGAGACCCAGTACTTC,CASSPISGIQETQYF
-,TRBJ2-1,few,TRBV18,TGTGCCAGCTCAAAGTGGGGTCGCGGTTTCAATGAGCAGTTCTTC,CASSKWGRGFNEQFF
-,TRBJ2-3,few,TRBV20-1,TGCAGTGCCCCAAGGCCAGGGGCTAGCACAGATACGCAGTATTTT,CSAPRPGASTDTQYF
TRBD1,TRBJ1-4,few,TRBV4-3,TGCGCCAGCAGCCAAGGACCGGGACAGGGAAATGAAAAACTGTTTTTT,CASSQGPGQGNEKLFF
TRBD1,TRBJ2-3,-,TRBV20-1,TGCAGTGCTAGAGCCGGGACAGGATCAGATACGCAGTATTTT,CSARAGTGSDTQYF
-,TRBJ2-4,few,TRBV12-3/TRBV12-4,TGTGCCAGCAGTTTTGAGCTACCGGGAGCCAAAAACATTCAGTACTTC,CASSFELPGAKNIQYF
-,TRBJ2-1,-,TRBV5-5,TGTGCCAGCAGCTTTCGGCTAGAATCCGGTGAGCAGTTCTTC,CASSFRLESGEQFF
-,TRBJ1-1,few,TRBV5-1,TGCGCCAGCAGCTTCGAGGGTTTGGACACTGAAGCTTTCTTT,CASSFEGLDTEAFF
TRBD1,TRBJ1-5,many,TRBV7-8,TGTGCCAGCAGCCCACCGGGACAGTCCTATCAGCCCCAGCATTTT,CASSPPGQSYQPQHF
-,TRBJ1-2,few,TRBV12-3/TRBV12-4,TGTGCCAGCAGTAGAGAGGTTTATGGCTACACCTTC,CASSREVYGYTF
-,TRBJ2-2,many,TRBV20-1,TGCAGTGCTCTCCGGGAGAACACCGGGGAGCTGTTTTTT,CSALRENTGELFF
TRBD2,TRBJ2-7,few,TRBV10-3,TGTGCCATCAGTGAGTCTGGCGGGAGGTCCTACGAGCAGTACTTC,CAISESGGRSYEQYF